This entry describes one T cell receptor beta chain. Antigen specificity is unknown. This entry belongs to a study of T cells after yellow fever vaccination. Study results and caveats: Only a small proportion of the clonotypes turned up in both the CD4 and the CD8 compartments, likely arising from convergent recombination. Highly abundant clonotypes carried over from the bulk population could end up in FACS-sorted repertoires as contaminants.

The TCR cDNA carried a universal primer site and UMIs from 5'RACE template switching. From the 5' RACE reads, TCRdb called clonotypes with MiXCR, one entry per CDR3 protein. The table shows 500,000 to 650,000 distinct CDR3 sequences, with 9% to 15% occurring only once. The CDR3 runs to 15 residues. Germline lookup yields CDR1 KGHSH and CDR2 LQKENI. V shed 3 bases, J shed 9 bases, and the junction held 5 bases outside the gene matches. Sequencing used PBMCs, obtained on the day of the yellow fever booster vaccination. The chain is built from TRBV18 and TRBJ2-1, with 13 bases that match TRBD2. This TCR was sampled from a man aged 30-40 years who received the YFV17D yellow fever vaccine. CDR3 region: CASSPRGLAGVEQFF. As DNA, the CDR3 is TGTGCCAGCTCACCCCGCGGACTAGCGGGAGTTGAGCAGTTCTTC.